The 18 T cell receptor beta chains below come from one sample, sequenced in a study of vaccination effects on CD4 cells after COVID-19. Antigen-specific CD4+ T cell clonotypes were called by their expansion after viral peptide-pool culture in ViraFEST. Around day 10 of culture, CD4+ T cells were separated out. Prior SARS-CoV-2 infection was absent in the vaccine recipients, as shown by negative nucleocapsid antibodies. These receptors' antigens are unknown. Clones were read by immunoSEQ multiplex PCR, and TCRdb kept only the in-frame ones, dropping some. The sample shows just under 75,000 clones, 65% to 75% of them seen only once. This sample comprised CD4+ T cells from PBMCs cultured with HCoV-NL63 spike peptides, obtained before COVID-19 vaccination. Receptors were obtained from a human donor who received a COVID-19 vaccine.

The rearrangement joins TRBV7-3 to TRBJ2-1, with D perhaps TRBD1 or TRBD2 (5 bases each). From germline, CDR1 is SGHTA and CDR2 FQGTGA. CDR3 length: 14 residues. V was pared by 5 bases and J by 2 bases, with 10 bases between. The CDR3, as DNA: TGTGCCAGCAGCCCCGGGGCAACCTACAATGAGCAGTTCTTC. It specifies CASSPGATYNEQFF.

V usage is TRBV5-6 and J usage is TRBJ2-2; a possible D gene is TRBD2 (5 bases). V dropped 4 bases and J dropped 5 bases, with 15 bases sitting between them. CDR1 and CDR2 from the germline V gene are SGHDT and YYEEEE. The CDR3 is 15 amino acids. The DNA of the CDR3 is TGTGCCAGCAGCCCGATAGCGTCCATGACCGGGGAGCTGTTTTTT. It codes for CASSPIASMTGELFF.

The V and J genes are TRBV9 and TRBJ1-1; possibly TRBD1 for D (5 bases). Germline CDR1 and CDR2: SGDLS and YYNGEE. The CDR3 totals 14 residues. Trimming removed 4 bases at V and 5 bases at J, with 15 bases between. CDR3 protein: CASSPSLGETEAFF. Here the CDR3 DNA reads TGTGCCAGCAGCCCCTCCCTGGGGGAGACTGAAGCTTTCTTT.

The chain joins TRBV1 to TRBJ2-3; the DNA was not compared with TRBD2, the D call given in the table. TRBV1 is flagged as a pseudogene. This CDR3 is 17 amino acids long. CDR3: CTSSQELAGIYADTQYF. The CDR3 region has the DNA TGCACCAGCAGCCAAGAACTAGCGGGGATCTACGCAGATACGCAGTATTTT.

The chain links TRBV6-5 to TRBJ2-5; TRBD1 aligns across 7 bases. CDR1 and CDR2 (germline): MNHEY, SVGAGI. Losses at the gene ends were 6 bases for V and 4 bases for J; bases not matched to a gene: 8. This CDR3 region has 14 residues. The CDR3 region has the DNA TGTGCCAGCAGGGGGACAGTGACGAGAGAGACCCAGTACTTC. This encodes CASRGTVTRETQYF.

This clone was seen a few times. The chain recombines TRBV6-2 or TRBV6-3 with TRBJ2-7; possibly TRBD2 for D (5 bases). The V end was cut by 3 bases, the J end by 3 bases, with 9 bases between. Germline CDR1 is MNHEY and CDR2 is SVGEGT. This CDR3 is 13 amino acids long. The CDR3 DNA sequence: TGTGCCAGCAGTTATTCGGGGAACTACGAGCAGTACGTC. It specifies CASSYSGNYEQYV.

This clone was counted only a few times. The V and J genes are TRBV18 and TRBJ1-3; weak D call: TRBD1 (5 bases). Trimming shortened V by 6 bases and J by 0 bases, and 12 bases separated the two germline ends. CDR3 length equals 15 residues. Per the germline V gene, CDR1 is KGHSH and CDR2 is LQKENI. CDR3 protein: CASSSSQGSGNTIYF. The CDR3 nucleotides read TGTGCCAGCTCCTCATCGCAGGGCTCTGGAAACACCATATATTTT.

This clone was seen more than once but under ten times. V is TRBV27 and J is TRBJ2-5; D unclear. The CDR3 covers 13 residues. CDR1 is MNHEY, CDR2 SMNVEV, per germline (reference sequence). Trimming pared 3 bases from V and 4 bases from J, leaving 9 bases between. CDR3 in DNA: TGTGCCAGCAGTTTGGGTTGGAGAGAGACCCAGTACTTC. Translated, it gives CASSLGWRETQYF.

The chain has TRBV28 and TRBJ2-6; TRBD1 matches 9 bases. There are 17 residues in the CDR3. The J segment lost 1 base and the V segment lost 5 bases, leaving 6 bases of the junction unmatched. Germline-derived CDR1 and CDR2 are MDHEN and SYDVKM. The DNA for the CDR3 is TGTGCCAGCAGTCATAGGACAGGGGTTTCTGGGGCCAACGTCCTGACTTTC. This gives the protein CASSHRTGVSGANVLTF.

This clone has just a few counts. The rearrangement links TRBV29-1 to TRBJ1-1; tentatively, D is TRBD1 (5 bases). The CDR3 runs to 16 residues. Trimming removed 7 bases at V and 2 bases at J, with 23 bases between. CDR1 and CDR2 (germline): SQVTM, ANQGSEA. The CDR3 is CSGTSIRGTGNTEAFF. CDR3 nucleotide sequence: TGCAGCGGGACCTCGATCCGGGGGACGGGAAACACTGAAGCTTTCTTT.

This chain links TRBV27 with TRBJ2-2, with TRBD2 matching over 10 bases. The germline V gene has CDR1 MNHEY and CDR2 SMNVEV (reference sequence). Germline trimming cut 4 bases from V and 4 bases from J; bases unmatched to any gene: 6. This CDR3 is built from 16 residues. This CDR3 is CASSSLAGGPTGELFF. The CDR3 coding sequence is TGTGCCAGCAGTTCCTTAGCGGGGGGTCCCACCGGGGAGCTGTTTTTT.

The rearrangement joins TRBV20-1 to TRBJ1-2; D remains unclear. Deletions cut 1 base from V and 7 bases from J, with 4 bases between. The CDR3 runs 10 residues. CDR1 and CDR2 (germline): DFQATT, SNEGSKA (reference sequence). CDR3 sequence: CSARVVGYTF. As DNA, the CDR3 is TGCAGTGCTAGAGTGGTTGGCTACACCTTC.

The CDR3 DNA reads TGTGCCACCAGTGACGCAGTTGGAAACACCATATATTTT. It yields the protein CATSDAVGNTIYF. The rearrangement joins TRBV24-1 to TRBJ1-3; the D is unclear. The CDR3 is made up of 13 amino acids. The germline CDR1 and CDR2 sequences are KGHDR and SFDVKD. Between the trimmed V and J ends, which lost 4 bases and 3 bases, there was a span of 6 bases.

The chain carries TRBV7-9 and TRBJ2-1; D is undetermined. Trimming took off 8 bases at V and 10 bases at J, with 15 bases between the two ends. Germline V gives CDR1 SEHNR, CDR2 FQNEAQ (reference sequence). The CDR3 length is 12 residues. The CDR3 here is CASLTPHQEQFF. In DNA, the CDR3 is TGTGCCAGCTTAACACCCCACCAAGAGCAGTTCTTC. Using reference TRBV7-9 and TRBJ2-1 for the parts outside the CDR3, the full variable domain is DTGVSQNPRHKITKRGQNVTFRCDPISEHNRLYWYRQTLGQGPEFLTYFQNEAQLEKSRLLSDRFSAERPKGSFSTLEIQRTEQGDSAMYLCASLTPHQEQFFGPGTRLTVL.

This clone has more than one count but fewer than ten. The chain joins TRBV2 to TRBJ1-1; D is unresolved. Germline CDR1 and CDR2: SNHLY and FYNNEI. The CDR3 runs 12 residues. V lost 2 bases and J 7 bases, leaving 8 bases between the germline ends. Written as DNA, the CDR3 is TGTGCCAGCAGTGAATGGACTTATGAAGCTTTCTTT. Protein product: CASSEWTYEAFF.

J is TRBJ2-7 and V is TRBV28; TRBD1 matches at 8 bases. V lost 7 bases to trimming and J lost 5 bases; unmatched junction nucleotides: 7. Germline V CDR1 and CDR2: MDHEN, SYDVKM. This CDR3 spans 13 amino acids. The CDR3 sequence is CASKQGVENEQYV. The CDR3, as DNA: TGTGCCAGCAAACAGGGGGTTGAGAACGAGCAGTACGTC.

This rearrangement joins TRBV11-2 to TRBJ2-4, with 9 bases fitting TRBD1. The CDR3 runs 15 residues. CDR1 SGHAT and CDR2 FQNNGV come from the germline V gene. Trimming cost V 1 base and J 7 bases; bases outside gene matches: 5. DNA for the CDR3: TGTGCCAGCAGCTTAGCGGGGACAGGGTGGAACATTCAGTACTTC. The encoded protein is CASSLAGTGWNIQYF.

A remark on this clone: In the same sample, other DNA sequences code for this CDR3. Here the CDR3 DNA reads TGTGCCAGCAGTGACGGGACAGAAAACACTGAAGCTTTCTTT. Translating it yields CASSDGTENTEAFF. V usage is TRBV2 and J usage is TRBJ1-1; the match to TRBD1 covers 7 bases. V was clipped by 3 bases and J by 2 bases; unmatched bases: 3. CDR1 and CDR2 from the germline V gene are SNHLY and FYNNEI. CDR3 length: 14 residues. The complete variable domain, with remaining parts taken from reference TRBV2 and TRBJ1-1, reads EPEVTQTPSHQVTQMGQEVILRCVPISNHLYFYWYRQILGQKVEFLVSFYNNEISEKSEIFDDQFSVERPDGSNFTLKIRSTKLEDSAMYFCASSDGTENTEAFFGQGTRLTVV.